This TCR beta chain was found in a study of cytomegalovirus exposure and HLA in healthy donors. For the study at large: The Caucasian-associated ancestry cluster held roughly 78% of around 380 genotyped donors. Points from the study as a whole: Associated with cytomegalovirus, according to the listing, were around 160 TCR beta chains.

Turning to this clone: Its matching antigen is unknown.

Primers for the PCR totalled 60 Vbeta and 13 Jbeta. Sequencing used immunoSEQ multiplex PCR; TCRdb keeps in-frame clones, though not all of them. Here the sample spans about 210,000 clones, approximately 79% being singletons. From germline, CDR1 is SGHRS and CDR2 YFSETQ. V lost 1 base, J lost 7 bases, and 12 bases stayed unmatched. The CDR3 runs 18 residues. The sequence was obtained from a male donor in good health and CMV-seronegative. This chain links TRBV5-1 with TRBJ2-1; 12 bases match TRBD2. Material: PBMCs. CDR3 DNA sequence: TGCGCCAGCAGCTTGCTAGCGGGAGGGCCGGGGGCTATGAATGAGCAGTTCTTC. Its protein product is CASSLLAGGPGAMNEQFF.